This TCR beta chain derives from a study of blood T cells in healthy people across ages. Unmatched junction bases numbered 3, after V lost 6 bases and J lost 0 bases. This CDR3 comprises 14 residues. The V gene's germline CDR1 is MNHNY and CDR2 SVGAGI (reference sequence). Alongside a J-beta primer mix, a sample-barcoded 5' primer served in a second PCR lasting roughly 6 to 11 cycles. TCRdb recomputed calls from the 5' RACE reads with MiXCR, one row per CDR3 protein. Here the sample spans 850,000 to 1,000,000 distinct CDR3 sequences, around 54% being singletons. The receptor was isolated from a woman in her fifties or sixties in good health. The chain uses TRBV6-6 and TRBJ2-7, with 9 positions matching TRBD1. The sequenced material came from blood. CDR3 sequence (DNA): TGTGCCAGCAGAGCGGGACAGGGCTCCTACGAGCAGTACTTC. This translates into CASRAGQGSYEQYF.